The 28 T cell receptor beta chains listed next were all sequenced from one sample in a study of blood T cell repertoires in COVID-19. The table came from immunoSEQ multiplex PCR; TCRdb's copy has only in-frame clones and leaves some out. The repertoire includes around 150,000 clones, approximately 92% of them detected once, and 3.5% to 5% sits in the top ten. Sequenced: peripheral blood. These receptors were taken from a woman aged 50 to 65 with acute or convalescent COVID-19.

The J gene is TRBJ2-7, the V gene TRBV5-6, with TRBD1 matching over 7 bases. Germline assignment: CDR1 SGHDT and CDR2 YYEEEE. V gave up 4 bases and J gave up 4 bases; unmatched junction bases: 8. The CDR3 spans 14 residues. In nucleotides, the CDR3 is TGTGCCAGCAGCCCCAGGACAGGAAAATACGAGCAGTACTTC. Amino acids: CASSPRTGKYEQYF.

The chain uses TRBV11-2 and TRBJ1-2; D is unclear. Germline CDR1 reads SGHAT; CDR2 reads FQNNGV. V lost 5 bases and J 1 base, leaving 8 bases between the germline ends. CDR3 length: 13 residues. The CDR3 DNA follows: TGTGCCAGCAGCATAGGCGTTAACTATGGCTACACCTTC. Amino acids: CASSIGVNYGYTF.

This chain links TRBV5-1 with TRBJ2-5, with D maybe TRBD2 (7 bases). The germline V gene has CDR1 SGHRS and CDR2 YFSETQ. The CDR3 covers 13 residues. Trimming removed 4 bases at V and 5 bases at J, with 12 bases between. The CDR3 region is CASSGGGRETQYF. The CDR3 DNA is TGCGCCAGCAGCGGCGGGGGCCGGGAGACCCAGTACTTC. The entire variable domain, with the rest obtained from reference TRBV5-1 and TRBJ2-5, is as follows: KAGVTQTPRYLIKTRGQQVTLSCSPISGHRSVSWYQQTPGQGLQFLFEYFSETQRNKGNFPGRFSGRQFSNSRSEMNVSTLELGDSALYLCASSGGGRETQYFGPGTRLLVL.

V gene TRBV2 combines with J gene TRBJ2-1, with 10 nucleotides matching TRBD2. Germline V gives CDR1 SNHLY, CDR2 FYNNEI. With 7 bases clipped from V and 1 base from J, the junction kept 7 bases outside the gene matches. The CDR3 has 16 amino acids. The CDR3 region is CASIPSGRTSYNEQFF. Written as DNA, the CDR3 is TGTGCCAGCATTCCTAGCGGGAGAACATCCTACAATGAGCAGTTCTTC.

Here the CDR3 reads CASSPGQDYGYTF. CDR3 bases: TGTGCCAGCAGCCCGGGACAGGATTATGGCTACACCTTC. The chain combines TRBV7-2 with TRBJ1-2; 8 bases align to TRBD1. The CDR3 length is 13 residues. The trim removed 5 bases at V and 5 bases at J, leaving 4 bases unmatched. CDR1 and CDR2 (germline): SGHTA, FQGNSA.

The gene calls are TRBV7-2 and TRBJ1-5; the D is unclear. V lost 7 bases and J lost 2, with 18 bases in between. The CDR3 runs 16 residues. Germline loops: CDR1 SGHTA, CDR2 FQGNSA. The chain's CDR3 is CASTLRYAEGNQPQHF. The CDR3 DNA is TGTGCCAGCACCCTTAGATATGCTGAGGGCAATCAGCCCCAGCATTTT.

This clone was observed a single time. This chain joins TRBV28 and TRBJ2-7; D may be TRBD2 (5 bases). Germline lookup yields CDR1 MDHEN and CDR2 SYDVKM. Trimming cost V 2 bases and J 3 bases, with 5 bases left between them. The CDR3 is 12 amino acids. The CDR3, as DNA: TGTGCCAGCAGTTTAGAGGGCTACGAGCAGTACTTC. Translating gives CASSLEGYEQYF.

J is TRBJ1-5 and V is TRBV28; 12 positions agree with TRBD1. The CDR3 is 15 amino acids. The V gene's germline CDR1 is MDHEN and CDR2 SYDVKM. V shed 2 bases, J shed 9 bases, and the junction held 5 bases outside the gene matches. CDR3 sequence (DNA): TGTGCCAGCAGTTTAACCGGGACAGGGGGCTCGCCCCAGCATTTT. As protein: CASSLTGTGGSPQHF.

V gene TRBV6-5 combines with J gene TRBJ1-2; D gene ambiguous. CDR1 and CDR2 (germline): MNHEY, SVGAGI. The CDR3 spans 12 residues. Trimming removed 4 bases at V and 4 bases at J, with 7 bases between. This CDR3 is CASSSELYGYTF. DNA for the CDR3: TGTGCCAGCAGTTCCGAACTCTATGGCTACACCTTC.

The count of this clone is one. CDR3 coding DNA: TGCAGTGCTAGTGATAGGGGATTGGGGAACACTGAAGCTTTCTTT. This translates into CSASDRGLGNTEAFF. The V and J genes are TRBV20-1 and TRBJ1-1, with D possibly being TRBD1 (5 bases). Germline CDR1 and CDR2: DFQATT and SNEGSKA (reference sequence). Trimming cost V 3 bases and J 1 base, with 15 bases left between them. The CDR3 contains 15 residues.

V gene TRBV3-1 (or the pseudogene TRBV3-2) combines with J gene TRBJ1-2; D not certain. V lost 0 bases and J 6 bases, leaving 8 bases between the germline ends. CDR1 is LGHDT and CDR2 is YNNKEL in the germline V gene (reference sequence). There are 13 residues in the CDR3. The CDR3 here is CASSQDRPDGYTF. The CDR3 nucleotides read TGTGCCAGCAGCCAAGACAGGCCGGATGGCTACACCTTC.

The chain carries TRBV27 and TRBJ1-1; unclear D gene. V shed 6 bases and J shed 1 base, with 18 bases lying between them. This CDR3 is built from 16 residues. The V gene's germline CDR1 is MNHEY and CDR2 SMNVEV (reference sequence). This CDR3 is CASSAKIYMQNTEAFF. CDR3 nucleotide sequence: TGTGCCAGCAGCGCAAAGATCTATATGCAGAACACTGAAGCTTTCTTT.

V and J are TRBV6-5 and TRBJ1-4; D uncertain. V lost 4 bases and J lost 8, with 11 bases in between. The V gene's germline CDR1 is MNHEY and CDR2 SVGAGI. This CDR3 spans 13 amino acids. In DNA form, the CDR3 reads TGTGCCAGCAGTTCCACCGCGGAGGAAAAACTGTTTTTT. Translation gives CASSSTAEEKLFF.

The CDR3 sequence: CSGGRTDTQYF. CDR3 sequence (DNA): TGCAGCGGGGGACGGACAGATACGCAGTATTTT. The chain has TRBV29-1 and TRBJ2-3; D may correspond to TRBD1 or TRBD2 (5 bases each). V was cut by 7 bases and J by 3 bases, with 8 bases left in between. Germline V gene lookup returns CDR1 SQVTM and CDR2 ANQGSEA. This CDR3 has 11 residues.

The V call is TRBV19, the J call TRBJ1-2; D uncertain. The germline gives CDR1 LNHDA, CDR2 SQIVND (reference sequence). The CDR3 is 12 amino acids. V was shortened by 8 bases and J by 0 bases, with 7 bases between the two germline ends. The CDR3 loop reads CASAQANYGYTF. CDR3 coding DNA: TGTGCCAGTGCGCAAGCTAACTATGGCTACACCTTC. Filled out from reference TRBV19 and TRBJ1-2, the complete variable domain reads DGGITQSPKYLFRKEGQNVTLSCEQNLNHDAMYWYRQDPGQGLRLIYYSQIVNDFQKGDIAEGYSVSREKKESFPLTVTSAQKNPTAFYLCASAQANYGYTFGSGTRLTVV.

V gene TRBV19 combines with J gene TRBJ2-7; D is uncertain. CDR1 is LNHDA and CDR2 is SQIVND in the germline V gene (reference sequence). CDR3 length: 14 residues. V was pared by 3 bases and J by 7 bases, with 16 bases between. This chain's CDR3 is CASSIESPPREQYF. Here the CDR3 DNA reads TGTGCCAGTAGTATCGAGAGCCCTCCTCGGGAGCAGTACTTC. Drawing the rest from reference TRBV19 and TRBJ2-7, the complete variable domain is DGGITQSPKYLFRKEGQNVTLSCEQNLNHDAMYWYRQDPGQGLRLIYYSQIVNDFQKGDIAEGYSVSREKKESFPLTVTSAQKNPTAFYLCASSIESPPREQYFGPGTRLTVT.

CDR3 residues: CASSLYREGLRTEAFF. CDR3 bases: TGTGCCAGCAGCTTATACAGAGAGGGCCTGAGGACTGAAGCTTTCTTT. V usage is TRBV11-1 and J usage is TRBJ1-1; no definite D call. Germline V gives CDR1 SGHAT, CDR2 FQDESV (reference sequence). Trimming stripped 2 bases from V and 5 bases from J, with 18 bases between. CDR3 length equals 16 residues.

The chain employs TRBV25-1 and TRBJ1-2; TRBD1 is a possible D gene (5 bases). V lost 7 bases and J 2 bases, leaving 20 bases between the germline ends. The length of the CDR3 is 16 residues. In germline, CDR1 is MGHDK, CDR2 SYGVNS. For the CDR3, the DNA is TGTGCCAGCAACCCTGACAGCCTCAGGTACAACTATGGCTACACCTTC. It is translated as CASNPDSLRYNYGYTF.

The chain carries TRBV28 and TRBJ1-3, with D tentatively TRBD1 (5 bases). Trimming cost V 8 bases and J 0 bases, with 11 bases left between them. The CDR3 runs to 14 residues. Germline lookup yields CDR1 MDHEN and CDR2 SYDVKM. The CDR3 DNA reads TGTGCCAGCGGGGCCGCCTTCTCTGGAAACACCATATATTTT. Protein sequence: CASGAAFSGNTIYF.

This chain connects TRBV7-9 to TRBJ1-6; D gene uncertain. V shed 2 bases and J shed 8 bases, with 7 bases lying between them. Germline loops: CDR1 SEHNR, CDR2 FQNEAQ (reference sequence). The CDR3 loop spans 13 amino acids. Here the CDR3 reads CASSLSSDSPLHF. CDR3 nucleotides: TGTGCCAGCAGCTTATCGAGTGATTCACCCCTCCACTTT.

V gene TRBV30 combines with J gene TRBJ2-1; possible D gene TRBD2, 5 bases. CDR3 length: 14 amino acids. The V end lost 4 bases, the J end lost 6 bases, and 16 bases lay between the germline ends. Germline loops: CDR1 GTSNPN, CDR2 SVGIG (reference sequence). The DNA of the CDR3 is TGTGCCTGGAATCCACTGGCGGGTCTCAATGAGCAGTTCTTC. It yields the protein CAWNPLAGLNEQFF.

The chain combines TRBV19 with TRBJ1-5; TRBD1 aligns across 8 bases. Germline CDR1 LNHDA, CDR2 SQIVND (reference sequence). The CDR3 is 14 amino acids. The V segment lost 6 bases and the J segment 6 bases; nucleotides outside the gene matches: 7. CDR3 region: CASSPGTGLQPQHF. CDR3 nucleotides: TGTGCCAGTAGCCCCGGGACAGGCCTTCAGCCCCAGCATTTT.

This rearrangement joins TRBV3-1 (or the pseudogene TRBV3-2) to TRBJ2-7; 8 nucleotides line up with TRBD2. The V segment lost 0 bases and the J segment 3 bases; nucleotides outside the gene matches: 10. The CDR3 spans 17 residues. The germline CDR1 and CDR2 sequences are LGHDT and YNNKEL (reference sequence). CDR3 coding DNA: TGTGCCAGCAGCCAAGACTCGATTAGCGGGACGATCTACGAGCAGTACTTC. This encodes CASSQDSISGTIYEQYF.

V usage is TRBV6-6 and J usage is TRBJ1-1; D is possibly TRBD1 (6 bases). The CDR3 consists of 13 residues. Looked up from germline, CDR1 is MNHNY and CDR2 is SVGAGI (reference sequence). Trimming shortened V by 6 bases and J by 8 bases, and 16 bases separated the two germline ends. The CDR3 sequence: CASSLGRGREAFF. The CDR3 DNA reads TGTGCCAGCAGCCTTGGCAGGGGACGGGAAGCTTTCTTT.

Only one count was recorded for this clone. The chain has TRBV20-1 and TRBJ1-4, with D maybe TRBD1 (5 bases). From germline, CDR1 is DFQATT and CDR2 SNEGSKA (reference sequence). V gave up 3 bases and J gave up 8 bases, with 10 bases separating them. This CDR3 is built from 12 residues. CDR3 sequence: CSASWGDEKLFF. The CDR3 DNA reads TGCAGTGCTAGTTGGGGGGACGAAAAACTGTTTTTT.

The V gene is TRBV5-4, the J gene TRBJ2-1; D is ambiguous. The CDR3 is 13 amino acids. In germline, CDR1 is SGHNT, CDR2 YYREEE (reference sequence). With 4 bases removed from V and 5 bases from J, the gap between germline ends came to 10 bases. The chain's CDR3 is CASSPLGNNEQFF. For the CDR3, the DNA is TGTGCCAGCAGCCCCCTAGGAAACAATGAGCAGTTCTTC.

The chain carries TRBV27 and TRBJ2-7, with D hard to call. Germline V CDR1 and CDR2: MNHEY, SMNVEV (reference sequence). The CDR3 spans 13 residues. The V gene lost 7 bases and the J gene lost 4 bases, with 14 bases spanning the gap. CDR3 in amino acids: CASTRSSGYEQYF. The CDR3 nucleotides are TGTGCCAGCACTCGATCGTCGGGTTACGAGCAGTACTTC.

Points on this clone: One end of the junction varies from germline; a read error may be responsible. CDR3 amino acids: CASSLAGPYEQYF. The CDR3, as DNA: TGTGCCAGCAGCCTAGCGGGCCCCTACGAGCAGTACTTC. This chain joins TRBV7-2 and TRBJ2-7; 8 bases map to TRBD2. The CDR3 is 13 residues long. The V gene's germline CDR1 is SGHTA and CDR2 FQGNSA.